This record concerns one T cell receptor (beta chain) sequence. Its antigen is as yet unknown. These data are taken from a study of cytomegalovirus exposure and HLA in healthy donors. The CDR3 extends over 17 amino acids. Germline CDR1 SGHDT, CDR2 YYEEEE. V gave up 4 bases and J gave up 0 bases, with 19 bases separating them. Study outcomes and limitations: Later analysis associated a missense DCLRE1C variant with TCR beta V- and J-gene trimming. Among TCR sequences, most were rare, though some public TCRs appeared in many donors.

This PCR relied on a set of 60 Vbeta primers and 13 Jbeta primers. The method was immunoSEQ multiplex PCR; TCRdb's version includes in-frame clones alone and lacks a portion of them. The sample has roughly 120,000 clones, 65% to 80% seen once. The clonotype was recovered from a man in his sixties in good health and CMV-seropositive. This chain joins TRBV5-6 and TRBJ1-1, with D possibly TRBD1 on 6 matching bases. The sample consisted of PBMCs. Written as DNA, the CDR3 is TGTGCCAGCAGCCACAGGACAGTTTCTGGGATGAACACTGAAGCTTTCTTT. Amino acids: CASSHRTVSGMNTEAFF.